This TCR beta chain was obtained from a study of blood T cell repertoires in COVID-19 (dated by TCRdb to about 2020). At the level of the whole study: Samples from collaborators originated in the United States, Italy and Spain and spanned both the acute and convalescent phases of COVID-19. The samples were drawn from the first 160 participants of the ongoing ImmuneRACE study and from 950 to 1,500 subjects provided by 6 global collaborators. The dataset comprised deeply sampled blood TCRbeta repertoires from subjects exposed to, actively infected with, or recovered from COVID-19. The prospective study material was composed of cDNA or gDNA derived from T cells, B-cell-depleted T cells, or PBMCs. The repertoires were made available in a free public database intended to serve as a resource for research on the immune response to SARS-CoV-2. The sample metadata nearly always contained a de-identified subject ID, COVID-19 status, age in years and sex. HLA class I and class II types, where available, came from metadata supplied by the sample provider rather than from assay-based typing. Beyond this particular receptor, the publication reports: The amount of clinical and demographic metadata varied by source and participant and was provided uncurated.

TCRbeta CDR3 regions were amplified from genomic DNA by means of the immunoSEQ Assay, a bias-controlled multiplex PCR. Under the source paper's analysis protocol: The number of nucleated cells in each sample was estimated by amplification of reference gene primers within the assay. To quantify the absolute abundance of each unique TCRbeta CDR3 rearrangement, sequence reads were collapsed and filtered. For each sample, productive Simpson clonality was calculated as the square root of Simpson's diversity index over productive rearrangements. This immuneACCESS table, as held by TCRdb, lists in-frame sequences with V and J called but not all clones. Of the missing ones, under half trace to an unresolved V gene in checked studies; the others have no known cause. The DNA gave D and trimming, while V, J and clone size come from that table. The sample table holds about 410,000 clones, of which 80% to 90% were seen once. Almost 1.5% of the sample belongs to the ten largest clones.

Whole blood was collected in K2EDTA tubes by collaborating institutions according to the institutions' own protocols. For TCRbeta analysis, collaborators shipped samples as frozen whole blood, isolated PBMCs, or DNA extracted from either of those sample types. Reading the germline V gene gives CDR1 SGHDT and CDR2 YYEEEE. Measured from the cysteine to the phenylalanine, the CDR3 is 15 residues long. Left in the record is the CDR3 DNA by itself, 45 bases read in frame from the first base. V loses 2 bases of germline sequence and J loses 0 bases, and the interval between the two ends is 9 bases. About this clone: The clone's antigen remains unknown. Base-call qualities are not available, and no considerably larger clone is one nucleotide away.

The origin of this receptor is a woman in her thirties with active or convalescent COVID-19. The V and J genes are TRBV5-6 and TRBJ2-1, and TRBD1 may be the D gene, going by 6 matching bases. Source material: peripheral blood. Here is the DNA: TGTGCCAGCAGCTTAAGACAGGTCTCCTACAATGAGCAGTTCTTC. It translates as CASSLRQVSYNEQFF.